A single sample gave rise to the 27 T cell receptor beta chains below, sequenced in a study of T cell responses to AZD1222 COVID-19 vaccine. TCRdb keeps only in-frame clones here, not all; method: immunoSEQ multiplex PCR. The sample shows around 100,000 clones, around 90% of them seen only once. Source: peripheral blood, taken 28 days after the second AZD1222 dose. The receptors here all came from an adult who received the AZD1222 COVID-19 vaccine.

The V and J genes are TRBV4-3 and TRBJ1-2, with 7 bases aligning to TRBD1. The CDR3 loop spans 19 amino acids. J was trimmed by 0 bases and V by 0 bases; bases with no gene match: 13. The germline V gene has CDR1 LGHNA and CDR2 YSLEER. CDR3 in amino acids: CASSQEFKGAISANYGYTF. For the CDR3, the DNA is TGCGCCAGCAGCCAAGAGTTTAAGGGGGCCATATCGGCTAACTATGGCTACACCTTC.

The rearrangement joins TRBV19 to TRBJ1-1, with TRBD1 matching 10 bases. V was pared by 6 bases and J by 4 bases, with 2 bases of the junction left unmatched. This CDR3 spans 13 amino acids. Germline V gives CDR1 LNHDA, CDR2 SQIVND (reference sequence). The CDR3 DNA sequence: TGTGCCAGTAGCGGACAGGGGGTCACTGAAGCTTTCTTT. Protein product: CASSGQGVTEAFF.

CDR3 nucleotides: TGCGCCAGCAGCTTTAGGGGTTTAGCGGCAACTAATGAAAAACTGTTTTTT. Amino acids: CASSFRGLAATNEKLFF. The rearrangement joins TRBV5-1 to TRBJ1-4, with a possible D match to TRBD1 (5 bases). The ends were cut back, 2 bases at V and 0 bases at J, with 14 bases in the middle. Germline assignment: CDR1 SGHRS and CDR2 YFSETQ. The CDR3 has 17 residues. Supplemented by reference TRBV5-1 and TRBJ1-4, the full variable domain reads KAGVTQTPRYLIKTRGQQVTLSCSPISGHRSVSWYQQTPGQGLQFLFEYFSETQRNKGNFPGRFSGRQFSNSRSEMNVSTLELGDSALYLCASSFRGLAATNEKLFFGSGTQLSVL.

This CDR3 reads CASSFRRSSGNTIYF. The CDR3 DNA reads TGTGCCAGCAGTTTTCGGCGGAGCTCTGGAAACACCATATATTTT. The chain links TRBV28 to TRBJ1-3; D uncertain. Germline CDR1 reads MDHEN; CDR2 reads SYDVKM. There are 15 residues in the CDR3. Deletions cut 3 bases from V and 0 bases from J, with 9 bases between.

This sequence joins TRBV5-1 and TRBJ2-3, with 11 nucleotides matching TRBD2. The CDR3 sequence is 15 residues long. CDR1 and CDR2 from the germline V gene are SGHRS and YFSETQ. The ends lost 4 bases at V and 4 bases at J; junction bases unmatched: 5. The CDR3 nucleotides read TGCGCCAGCAGCATAACTAGCGGGAGTCCAGATACGCAGTATTTT. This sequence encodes CASSITSGSPDTQYF.

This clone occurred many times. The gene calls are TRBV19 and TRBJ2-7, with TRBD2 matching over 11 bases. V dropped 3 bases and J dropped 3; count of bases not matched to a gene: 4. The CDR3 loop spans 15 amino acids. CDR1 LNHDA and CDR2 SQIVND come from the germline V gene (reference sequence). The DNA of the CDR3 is TGTGCCAGTAGTATCGCTAGCGGGAGGCTCTACGAGCAGTACTTC. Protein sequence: CASSIASGRLYEQYF.

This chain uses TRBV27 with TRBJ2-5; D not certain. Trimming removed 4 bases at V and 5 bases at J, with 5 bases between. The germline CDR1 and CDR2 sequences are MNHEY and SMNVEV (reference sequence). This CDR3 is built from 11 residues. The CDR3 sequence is CASSYLETQYF. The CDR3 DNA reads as TGTGCCAGCAGTTATTTGGAGACCCAGTACTTC.

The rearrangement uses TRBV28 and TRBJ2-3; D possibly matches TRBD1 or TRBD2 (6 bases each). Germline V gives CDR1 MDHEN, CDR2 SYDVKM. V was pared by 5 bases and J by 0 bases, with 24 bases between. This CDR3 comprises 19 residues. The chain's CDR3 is CASSGIEPLGGQSTDTQYF. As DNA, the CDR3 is TGTGCCAGCAGTGGTATAGAGCCCCTTGGGGGGCAGAGCACAGATACGCAGTATTTT.

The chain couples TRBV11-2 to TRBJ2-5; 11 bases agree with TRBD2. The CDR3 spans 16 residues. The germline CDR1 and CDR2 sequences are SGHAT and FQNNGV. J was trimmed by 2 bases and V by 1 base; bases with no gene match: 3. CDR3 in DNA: TGTGCCAGCAGCTTAGTGCGACTAGCGGGGCAAGAGACCCAGTACTTC. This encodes CASSLVRLAGQETQYF.

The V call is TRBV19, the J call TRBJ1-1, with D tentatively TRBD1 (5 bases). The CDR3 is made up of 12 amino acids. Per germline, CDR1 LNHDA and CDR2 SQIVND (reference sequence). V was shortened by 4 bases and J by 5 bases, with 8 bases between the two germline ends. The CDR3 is CASSKGRTEAFF. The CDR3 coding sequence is TGTGCCAGTAGTAAGGGGAGGACTGAAGCTTTCTTT.

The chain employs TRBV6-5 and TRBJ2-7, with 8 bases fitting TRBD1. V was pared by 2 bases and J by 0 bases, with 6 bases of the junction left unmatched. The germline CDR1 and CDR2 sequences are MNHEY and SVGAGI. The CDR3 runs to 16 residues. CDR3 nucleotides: TGTGCCAGCAGTTACCGACAGGGGCCGCTCTCCTACGAGCAGTACTTC. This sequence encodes CASSYRQGPLSYEQYF.

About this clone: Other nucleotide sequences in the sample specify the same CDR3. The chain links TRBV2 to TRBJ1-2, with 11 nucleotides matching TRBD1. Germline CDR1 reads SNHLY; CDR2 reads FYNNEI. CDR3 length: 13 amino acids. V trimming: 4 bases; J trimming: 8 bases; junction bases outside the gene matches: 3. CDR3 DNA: TGTGCCAGCAGTGGGACAGGGGGCGGAGGCTACACCTTC. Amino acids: CASSGTGGGGYTF.

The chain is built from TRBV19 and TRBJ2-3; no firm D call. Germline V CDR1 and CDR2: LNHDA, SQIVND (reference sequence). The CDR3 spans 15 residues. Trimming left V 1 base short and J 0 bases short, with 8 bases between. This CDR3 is CASSIGSVSTDTQYF. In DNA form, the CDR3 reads TGTGCCAGTAGTATAGGTTCGGTTAGCACAGATACGCAGTATTTT. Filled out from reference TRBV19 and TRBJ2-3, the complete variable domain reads DGGITQSPKYLFRKEGQNVTLSCEQNLNHDAMYWYRQDPGQGLRLIYYSQIVNDFQKGDIAEGYSVSREKKESFPLTVTSAQKNPTAFYLCASSIGSVSTDTQYFGPGTRLTVL.

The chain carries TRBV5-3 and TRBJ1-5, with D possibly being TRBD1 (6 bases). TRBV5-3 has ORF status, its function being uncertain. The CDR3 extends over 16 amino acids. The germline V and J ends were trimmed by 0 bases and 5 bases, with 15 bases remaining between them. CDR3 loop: CARSLGEGTHYQPQHF. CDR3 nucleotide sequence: TGTGCCAGAAGCTTGGGCGAAGGGACACATTATCAGCCCCAGCATTTT.

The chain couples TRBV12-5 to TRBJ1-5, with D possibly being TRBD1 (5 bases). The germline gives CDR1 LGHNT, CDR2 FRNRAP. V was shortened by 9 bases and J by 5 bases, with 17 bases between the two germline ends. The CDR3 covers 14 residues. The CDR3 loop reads CASASGDAYQPQHF. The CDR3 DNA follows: TGTGCTAGCGCTTCGGGGGATGCATATCAGCCCCAGCATTTT.

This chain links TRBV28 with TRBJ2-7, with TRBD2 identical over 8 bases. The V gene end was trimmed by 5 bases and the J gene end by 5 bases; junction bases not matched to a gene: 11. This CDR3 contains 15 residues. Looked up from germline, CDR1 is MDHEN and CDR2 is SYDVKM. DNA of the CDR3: TGTGCCAGCAGTCCTCAGACGGGACTAGTCCACGAGCAGTACTTC. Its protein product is CASSPQTGLVHEQYF.

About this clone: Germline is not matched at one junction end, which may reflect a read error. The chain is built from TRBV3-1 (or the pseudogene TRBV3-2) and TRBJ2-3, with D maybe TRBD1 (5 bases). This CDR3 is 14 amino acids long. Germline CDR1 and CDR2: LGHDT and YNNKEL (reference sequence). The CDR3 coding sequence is TGTGCCAGCCGCCACTCTCCAGGGACAGATACGCAGTATTTT. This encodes CASRHSPGTDTQYF.

The CDR3, as DNA: TGTGCCAGCAGTGACTCGGGAGGGCGGACCACAGATACGCAGTATTTT. This gives the protein CASSDSGGRTTDTQYF. The chain couples TRBV6-4 to TRBJ2-3; 7 bases fit TRBD2. The germline gives CDR1 MRHNA, CDR2 SNTAGT. With V trimmed by 0 bases and J by 2 bases, 5 bases remained unmatched. There are 16 residues in the CDR3.

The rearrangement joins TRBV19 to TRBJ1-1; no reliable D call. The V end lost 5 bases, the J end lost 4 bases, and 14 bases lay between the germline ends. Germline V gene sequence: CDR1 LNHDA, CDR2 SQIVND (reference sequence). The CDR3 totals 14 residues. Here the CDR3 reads CASSGGILSTEAFF. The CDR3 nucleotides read TGTGCCAGTAGTGGTGGTATCCTGAGCACTGAAGCTTTCTTT.

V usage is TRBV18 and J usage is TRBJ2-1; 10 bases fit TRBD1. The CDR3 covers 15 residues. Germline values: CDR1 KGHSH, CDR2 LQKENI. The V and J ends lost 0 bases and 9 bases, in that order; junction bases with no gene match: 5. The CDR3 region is CASSPPGQGNAEQFF. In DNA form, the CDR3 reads TGTGCCAGCTCACCACCGGGACAGGGGAATGCTGAGCAGTTCTTC.

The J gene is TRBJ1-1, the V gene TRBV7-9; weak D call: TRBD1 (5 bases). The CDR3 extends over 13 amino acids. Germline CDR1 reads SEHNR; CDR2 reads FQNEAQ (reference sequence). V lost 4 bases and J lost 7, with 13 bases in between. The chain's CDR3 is CASSSGLQGEAFF. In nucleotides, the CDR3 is TGTGCCAGCAGCTCGGGACTCCAAGGTGAAGCTTTCTTT.

This CDR3 reads CSVESGQGLYGYTF. The CDR3, as DNA: TGCAGCGTTGAATCGGGACAGGGTTTATATGGCTACACCTTC. This chain joins TRBV29-1 and TRBJ1-2; the match to TRBD1 covers 9 bases. The CDR3 has 14 amino acids. CDR1 and CDR2 from the germline V gene are SQVTM and ANQGSEA. The J segment lost 5 bases and the V segment lost 2 bases, leaving 6 bases of the junction unmatched.

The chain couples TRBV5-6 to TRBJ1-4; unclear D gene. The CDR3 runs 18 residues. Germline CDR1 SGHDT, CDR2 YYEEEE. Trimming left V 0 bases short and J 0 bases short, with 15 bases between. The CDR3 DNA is TGTGCCAGCAGCTTGGCCATAATGGCGGTTGCAACTAATGAAAAACTGTTTTTT. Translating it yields CASSLAIMAVATNEKLFF.

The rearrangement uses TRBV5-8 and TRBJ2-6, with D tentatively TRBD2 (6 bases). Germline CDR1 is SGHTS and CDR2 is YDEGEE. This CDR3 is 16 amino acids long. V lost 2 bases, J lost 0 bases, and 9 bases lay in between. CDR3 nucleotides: TGTGCCAGCAGCTTAATCGGGGGCTCTGGGGCCAACGTCCTGACTTTC. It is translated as CASSLIGGSGANVLTF.

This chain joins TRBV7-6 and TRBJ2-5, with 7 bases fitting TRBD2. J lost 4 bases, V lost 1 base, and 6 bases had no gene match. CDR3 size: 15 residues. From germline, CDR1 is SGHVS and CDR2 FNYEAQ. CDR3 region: CASSLGQGGIETQYF. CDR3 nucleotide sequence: TGTGCCAGCAGCTTAGGTCAGGGAGGGATAGAGACCCAGTACTTC.

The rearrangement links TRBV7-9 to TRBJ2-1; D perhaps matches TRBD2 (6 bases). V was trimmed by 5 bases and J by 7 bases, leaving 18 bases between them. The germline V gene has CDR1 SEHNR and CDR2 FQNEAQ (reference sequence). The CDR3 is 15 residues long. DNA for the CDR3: TGTGCCAGCAGCCTGGGACTCCAGGTTGGGAATGAGCAGTTCTTC. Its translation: CASSLGLQVGNEQFF.

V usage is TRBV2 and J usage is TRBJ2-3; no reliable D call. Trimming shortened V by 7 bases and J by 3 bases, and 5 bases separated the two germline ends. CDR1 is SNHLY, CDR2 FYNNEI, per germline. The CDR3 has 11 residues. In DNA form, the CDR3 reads TGTGCCAGCACTGCGACAGATACGCAGTATTTT. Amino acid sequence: CASTATDTQYF.